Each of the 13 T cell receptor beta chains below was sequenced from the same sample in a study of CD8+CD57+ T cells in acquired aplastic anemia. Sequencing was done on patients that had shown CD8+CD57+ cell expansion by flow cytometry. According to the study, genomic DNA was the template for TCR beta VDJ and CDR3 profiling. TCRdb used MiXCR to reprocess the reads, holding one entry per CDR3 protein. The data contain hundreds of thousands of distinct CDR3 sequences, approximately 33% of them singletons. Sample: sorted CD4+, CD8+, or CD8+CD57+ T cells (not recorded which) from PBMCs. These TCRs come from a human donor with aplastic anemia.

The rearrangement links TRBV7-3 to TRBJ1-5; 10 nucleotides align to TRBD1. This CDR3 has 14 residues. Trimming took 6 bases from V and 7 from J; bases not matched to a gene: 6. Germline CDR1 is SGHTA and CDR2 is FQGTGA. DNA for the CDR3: TGTGCCAGCAGTCAAGGGACAGGGGCCCAGCCCCAGCATTTT. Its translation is CASSQGTGAQPQHF.

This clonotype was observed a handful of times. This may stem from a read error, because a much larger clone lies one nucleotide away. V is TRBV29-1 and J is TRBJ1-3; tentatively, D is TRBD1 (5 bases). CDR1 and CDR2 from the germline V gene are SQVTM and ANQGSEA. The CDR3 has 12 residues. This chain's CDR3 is CSVGDAGSTIYF. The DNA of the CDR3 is TGCAGCGTTGGGGACGCAGGAAGCACCATATATTTT.

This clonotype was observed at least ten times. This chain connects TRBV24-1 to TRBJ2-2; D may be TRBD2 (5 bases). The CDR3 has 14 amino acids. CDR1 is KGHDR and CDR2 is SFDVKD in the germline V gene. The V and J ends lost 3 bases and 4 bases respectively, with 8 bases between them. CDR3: CATSDRRFTGELFF. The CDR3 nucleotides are TGTGCCACCAGTGATCGGAGGTTCACCGGGGAGCTGTTTTTT.

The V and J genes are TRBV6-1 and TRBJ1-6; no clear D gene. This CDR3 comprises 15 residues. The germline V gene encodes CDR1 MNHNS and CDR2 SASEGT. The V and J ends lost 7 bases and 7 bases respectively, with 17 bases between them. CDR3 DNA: TGTGCCAGCATAAGCGGCAACATGGCAAATTCACCCCTCCACTTT. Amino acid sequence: CASISGNMANSPLHF.

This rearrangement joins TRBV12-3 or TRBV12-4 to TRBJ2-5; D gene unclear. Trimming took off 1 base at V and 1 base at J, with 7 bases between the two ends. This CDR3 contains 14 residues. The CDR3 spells CASSLVGFQETQYF. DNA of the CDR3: TGTGCCAGCAGTTTAGTCGGATTCCAAGAGACCCAGTACTTC.

The CDR3 loop reads CASDSNYGYTF. DNA of the CDR3: TGTGCCAGCGACAGTAACTATGGCTACACCTTC. The chain recombines TRBV2 with TRBJ1-2; possibly TRBD1 for D (5 bases). The germline CDR1 and CDR2 sequences are SNHLY and FYNNEI. The CDR3 loop spans 11 amino acids. Deletions cut 8 bases from V and 1 base from J, with 5 bases between.

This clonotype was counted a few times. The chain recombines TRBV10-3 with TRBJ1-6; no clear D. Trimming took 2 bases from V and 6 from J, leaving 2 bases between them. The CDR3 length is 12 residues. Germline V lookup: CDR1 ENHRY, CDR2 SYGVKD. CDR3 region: CAISEVNSPLHF. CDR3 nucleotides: TGTGCCATCAGTGAGGTTAATTCACCCCTCCACTTT.

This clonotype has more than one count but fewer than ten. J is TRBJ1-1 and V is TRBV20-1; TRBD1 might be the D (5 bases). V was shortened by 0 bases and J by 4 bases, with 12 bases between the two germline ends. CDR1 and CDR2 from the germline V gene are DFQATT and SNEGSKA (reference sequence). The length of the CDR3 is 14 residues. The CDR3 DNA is TGCAGTGCTAGAGAAGGCAGGGCCGGCACTGAAGCTTTCTTT. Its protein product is CSAREGRAGTEAFF.

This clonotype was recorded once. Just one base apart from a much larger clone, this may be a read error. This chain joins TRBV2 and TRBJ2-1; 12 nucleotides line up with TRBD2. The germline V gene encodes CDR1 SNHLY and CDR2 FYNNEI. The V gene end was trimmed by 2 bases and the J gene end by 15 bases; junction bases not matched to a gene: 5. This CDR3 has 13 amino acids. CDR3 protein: CASSESVGLAGFF. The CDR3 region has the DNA TGTGCCAGCAGTGAATCCGTGGGACTAGCGGGGTTCTTC.

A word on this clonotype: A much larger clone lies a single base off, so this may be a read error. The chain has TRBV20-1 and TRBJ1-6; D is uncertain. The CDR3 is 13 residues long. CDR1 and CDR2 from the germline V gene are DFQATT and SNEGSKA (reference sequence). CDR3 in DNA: TGCAGCCATTTGAGCTCCTATAATCCACCCCTCCACTTT. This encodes CSHLSSYNPPLHF.

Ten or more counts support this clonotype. The CDR3 spells CASSIASGGTDTQYF. The CDR3 nucleotides are TGTGCCAGTAGTATAGCCTCAGGGGGCACAGATACGCAGTATTTT. The chain joins TRBV19 to TRBJ2-3, with a possible D match to TRBD1 (6 bases). Per germline, CDR1 LNHDA and CDR2 SQIVND (reference sequence). With 1 base removed from V and 1 base from J, the gap between germline ends came to 9 bases. The CDR3 has 15 residues.

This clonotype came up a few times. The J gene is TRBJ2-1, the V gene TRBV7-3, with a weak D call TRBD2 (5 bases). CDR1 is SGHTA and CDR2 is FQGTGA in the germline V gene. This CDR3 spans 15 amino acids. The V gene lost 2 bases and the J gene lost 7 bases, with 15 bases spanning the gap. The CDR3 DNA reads TGTGCCAGCAGCTTATTAGCGACTGGGGTAAATGAGCAGTTCTTC. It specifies CASSLLATGVNEQFF. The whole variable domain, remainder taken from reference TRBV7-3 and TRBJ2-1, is GAGVSQTPSNKVTEKGKYVELRCDPISGHTALYWYRQSLGQGPEFLIYFQGTGAADDSGLPNDRFFAVRPEGSVSTLKIQRTERGDSAVYLCASSLLATGVNEQFFGPGTRLTVL.

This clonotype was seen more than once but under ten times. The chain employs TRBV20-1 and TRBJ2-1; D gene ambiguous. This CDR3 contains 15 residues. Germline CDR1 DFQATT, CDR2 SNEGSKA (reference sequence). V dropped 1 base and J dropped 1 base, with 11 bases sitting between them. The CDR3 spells CSARALSLSYNEQFF. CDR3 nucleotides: TGCAGTGCTAGAGCGCTTAGCCTATCCTACAATGAGCAGTTCTTC.